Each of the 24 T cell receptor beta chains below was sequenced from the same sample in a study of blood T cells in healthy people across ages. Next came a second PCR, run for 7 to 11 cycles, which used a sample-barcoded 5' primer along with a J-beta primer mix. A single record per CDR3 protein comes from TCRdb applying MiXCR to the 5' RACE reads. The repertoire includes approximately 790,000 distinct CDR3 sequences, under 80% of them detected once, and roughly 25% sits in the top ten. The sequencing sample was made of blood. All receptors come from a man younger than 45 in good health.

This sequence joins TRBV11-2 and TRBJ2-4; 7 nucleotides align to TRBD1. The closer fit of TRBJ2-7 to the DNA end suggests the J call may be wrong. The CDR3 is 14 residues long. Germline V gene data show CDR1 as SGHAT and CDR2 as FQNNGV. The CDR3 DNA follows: TGTGCCAGCAGCTTAGCTGGGGGACAGCACGAGCAGTACTTC. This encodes CASSLAGGQHEQYF.

The CDR3: CASSLDGTPEETQYF. CDR3 in DNA: TGTGCCAGCAGCTTAGACGGGACTCCAGAAGAGACCCAGTACTTC. The rearrangement uses TRBV7-3 and TRBJ2-4; D possibly corresponds to TRBD2 (6 bases). The end of the DNA fits TRBJ2-5 better, so the J call may be wrong. The CDR3 covers 15 residues. The germline gives CDR1 SGHTA, CDR2 FQGTGA.

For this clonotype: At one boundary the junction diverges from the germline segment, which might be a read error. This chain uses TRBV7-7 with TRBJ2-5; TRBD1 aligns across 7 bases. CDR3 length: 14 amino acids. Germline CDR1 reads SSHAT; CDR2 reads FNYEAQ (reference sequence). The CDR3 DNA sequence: TGTGCTAGCAGCAGGTACAGGGGTTGGGAGACCCAGTACTTC. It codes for CASSRYRGWETQYF.

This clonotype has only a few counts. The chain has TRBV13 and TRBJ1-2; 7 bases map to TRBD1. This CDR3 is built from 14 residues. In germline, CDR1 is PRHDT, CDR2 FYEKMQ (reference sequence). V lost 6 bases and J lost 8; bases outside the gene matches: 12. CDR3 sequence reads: CASRADRLSDGYTF. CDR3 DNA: TGTGCCAGCAGAGCGGACAGGCTATCGGACGGCTACACCTTC.

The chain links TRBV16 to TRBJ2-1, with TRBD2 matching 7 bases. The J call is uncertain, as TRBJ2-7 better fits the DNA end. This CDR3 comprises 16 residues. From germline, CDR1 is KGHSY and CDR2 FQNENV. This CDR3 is CASSPSAGGSYNEQYF. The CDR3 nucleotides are TGTGCCAGCAGCCCCTCGGCCGGGGGGTCCTACAATGAGCAGTACTTC.

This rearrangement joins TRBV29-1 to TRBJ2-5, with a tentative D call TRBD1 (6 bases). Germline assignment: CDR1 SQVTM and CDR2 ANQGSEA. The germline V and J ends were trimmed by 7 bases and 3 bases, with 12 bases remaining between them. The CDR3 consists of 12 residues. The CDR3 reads CSADRPKETQYF. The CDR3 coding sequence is TGCAGCGCTGACAGGCCCAAAGAGACCCAGTACTTC. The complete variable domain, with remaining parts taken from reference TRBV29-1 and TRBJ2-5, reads SAVISQKPSRDICQRGTSLTIQCQVDSQVTMMFWYRQQPGQSLTLIATANQGSEATYESGFVIDKFPISRPNLTFSTLTVSNMSPEDSSIYLCSADRPKETQYFGPGTRLLVL.

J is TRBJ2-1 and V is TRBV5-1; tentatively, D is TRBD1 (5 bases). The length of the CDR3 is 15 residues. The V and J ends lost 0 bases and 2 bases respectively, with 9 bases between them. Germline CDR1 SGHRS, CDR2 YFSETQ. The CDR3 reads CASSLVGRAYNEQFF. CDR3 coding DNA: TGCGCCAGCAGCTTGGTTGGCAGGGCCTACAATGAGCAGTTCTTC. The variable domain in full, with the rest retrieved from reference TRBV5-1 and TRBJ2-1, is KAGVTQTPRYLIKTRGQQVTLSCSPISGHRSVSWYQQTPGQGLQFLFEYFSETQRNKGNFPGRFSGRQFSNSRSEMNVSTLELGDSALYLCASSLVGRAYNEQFFGPGTRLTVL.

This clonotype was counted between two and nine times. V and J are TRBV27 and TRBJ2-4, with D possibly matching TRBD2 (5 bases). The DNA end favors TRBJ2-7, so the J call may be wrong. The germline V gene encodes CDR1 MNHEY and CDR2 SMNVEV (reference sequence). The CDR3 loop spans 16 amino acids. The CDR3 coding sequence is TGTGCCAGCAGTTTGCGCTTACGGGATCGGGTCTACGAGCAGTACTTC. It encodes CASSLRLRDRVYEQYF.

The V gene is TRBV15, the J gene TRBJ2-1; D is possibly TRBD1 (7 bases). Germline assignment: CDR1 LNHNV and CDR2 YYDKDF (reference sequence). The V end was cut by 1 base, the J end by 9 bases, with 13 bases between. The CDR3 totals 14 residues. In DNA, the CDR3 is TGTGCCACCAGCAGAGCAGGGGGGCTGAGTGAGCAGTTCTTC. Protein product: CATSRAGGLSEQFF.

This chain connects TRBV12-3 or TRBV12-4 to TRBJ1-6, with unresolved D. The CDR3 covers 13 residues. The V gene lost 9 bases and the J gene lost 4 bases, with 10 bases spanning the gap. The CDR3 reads CASTVGYNSPLHF. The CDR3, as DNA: TGTGCCAGTACCGTCGGATATAATTCACCCCTCCACTTT.

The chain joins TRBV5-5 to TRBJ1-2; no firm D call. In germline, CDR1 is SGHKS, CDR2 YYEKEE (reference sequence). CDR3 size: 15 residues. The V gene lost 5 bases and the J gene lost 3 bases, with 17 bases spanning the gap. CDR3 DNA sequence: TGTGCCAGCAGTGCCCGCGTGGGGTTCGACTATGGCTACACCTTC. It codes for CASSARVGFDYGYTF. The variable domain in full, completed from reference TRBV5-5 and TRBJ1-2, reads DAGVTQSPTHLIKTRGQQVTLRCSPISGHKSVSWYQQVLGQGPQFIFQYYEKEERGRGNFPDRFSARQFPNYSSELNVNALLLGDSALYLCASSARVGFDYGYTFGSGTRLTVV.

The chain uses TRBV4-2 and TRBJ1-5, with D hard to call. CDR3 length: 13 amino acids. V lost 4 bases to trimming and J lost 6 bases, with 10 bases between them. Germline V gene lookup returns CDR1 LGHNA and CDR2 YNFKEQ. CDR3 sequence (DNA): TGTGCCAGCAGCCCAGCCCGGGGTCAGCCCCAGCATTTT. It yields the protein CASSPARGQPQHF.

The DNA of the CDR3 is TGTGCCACCAGTGATCCCCTCGGGACTAGCTCCTACAATGAGCAGTTCTTC. Its protein product is CATSDPLGTSSYNEQFF. This sequence joins TRBV24-1 and TRBJ2-1; 8 bases map to TRBD2. This CDR3 comprises 17 residues. Germline assignment: CDR1 KGHDR and CDR2 SFDVKD. Unmatched junction bases numbered 6, after V lost 3 bases and J lost 0 bases.

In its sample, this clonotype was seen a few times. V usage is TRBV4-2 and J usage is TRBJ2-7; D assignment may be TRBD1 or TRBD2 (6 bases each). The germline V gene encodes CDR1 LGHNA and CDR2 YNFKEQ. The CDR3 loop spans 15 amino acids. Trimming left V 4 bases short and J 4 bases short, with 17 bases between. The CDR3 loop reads CASSLDGGGRYEQYF. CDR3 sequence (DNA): TGTGCCAGCAGCCTCGATGGAGGGGGTAGGTACGAGCAGTACTTC.

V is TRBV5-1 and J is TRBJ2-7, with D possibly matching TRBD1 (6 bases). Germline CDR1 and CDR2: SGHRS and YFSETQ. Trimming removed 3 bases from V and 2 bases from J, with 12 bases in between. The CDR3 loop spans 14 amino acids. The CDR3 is CASSSTGLTYEQYF. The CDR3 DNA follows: TGCGCCAGCAGCTCGACAGGTCTAACCTACGAGCAGTACTTC.

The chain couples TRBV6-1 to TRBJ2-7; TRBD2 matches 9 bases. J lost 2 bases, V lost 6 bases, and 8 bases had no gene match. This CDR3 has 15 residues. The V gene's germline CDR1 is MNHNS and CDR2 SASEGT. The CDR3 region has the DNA TGTGCCAGCAGCGCCCAGGAGCGGGGGGCCTACGAGCAGTACTTC. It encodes CASSAQERGAYEQYF.

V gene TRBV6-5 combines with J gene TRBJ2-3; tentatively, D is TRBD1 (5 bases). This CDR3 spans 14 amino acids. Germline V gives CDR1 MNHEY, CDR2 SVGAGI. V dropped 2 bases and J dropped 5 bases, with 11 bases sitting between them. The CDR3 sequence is CASSYGGARDTQYF. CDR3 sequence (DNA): TGTGCCAGCAGTTACGGTGGGGCCAGAGATACGCAGTATTTT.

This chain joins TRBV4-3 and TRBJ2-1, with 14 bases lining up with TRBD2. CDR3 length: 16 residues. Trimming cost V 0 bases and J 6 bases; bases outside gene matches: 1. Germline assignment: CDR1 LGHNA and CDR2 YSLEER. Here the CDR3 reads CASSQDGTSGGNEQFF. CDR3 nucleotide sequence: TGCGCCAGCAGCCAAGATGGGACTAGCGGGGGCAATGAGCAGTTCTTC.

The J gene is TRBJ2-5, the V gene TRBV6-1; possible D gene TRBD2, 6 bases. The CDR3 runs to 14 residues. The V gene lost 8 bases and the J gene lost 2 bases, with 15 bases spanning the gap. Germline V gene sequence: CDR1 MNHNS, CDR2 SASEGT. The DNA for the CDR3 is TGTGCCAGCCTAGAACTAGCACTTCAAGAGACCCAGTACTTC. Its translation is CASLELALQETQYF.

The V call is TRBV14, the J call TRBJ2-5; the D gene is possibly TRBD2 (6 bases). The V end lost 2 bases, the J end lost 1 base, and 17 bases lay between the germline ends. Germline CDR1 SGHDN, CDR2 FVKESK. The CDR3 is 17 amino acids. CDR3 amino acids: CASSQYSWRESQETQYF. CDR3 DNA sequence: TGTGCCAGCAGCCAATATTCCTGGAGGGAATCCCAAGAGACCCAGTACTTC.

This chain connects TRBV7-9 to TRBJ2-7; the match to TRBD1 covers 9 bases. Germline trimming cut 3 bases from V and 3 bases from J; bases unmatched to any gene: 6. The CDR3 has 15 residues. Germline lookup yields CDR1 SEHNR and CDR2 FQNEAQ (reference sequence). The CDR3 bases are TGTGCCAGCAGCTTCTGGCCGGACAGGGGCTACGAGCAGTACTTC. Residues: CASSFWPDRGYEQYF.

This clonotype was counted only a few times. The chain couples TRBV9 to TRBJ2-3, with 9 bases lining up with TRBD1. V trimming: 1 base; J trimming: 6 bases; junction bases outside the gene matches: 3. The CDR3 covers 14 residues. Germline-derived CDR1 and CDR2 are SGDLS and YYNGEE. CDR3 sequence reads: CASSVNRGPDTQYF. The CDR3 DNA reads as TGTGCCAGCAGCGTAAACAGGGGGCCTGATACGCAGTATTTT.

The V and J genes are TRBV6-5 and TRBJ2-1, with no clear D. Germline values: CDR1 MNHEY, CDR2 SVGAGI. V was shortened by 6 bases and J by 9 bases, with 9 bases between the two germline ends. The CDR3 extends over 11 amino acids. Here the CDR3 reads CASRAQSEQFF. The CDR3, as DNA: TGTGCCAGCAGAGCACAGAGTGAGCAGTTCTTC.

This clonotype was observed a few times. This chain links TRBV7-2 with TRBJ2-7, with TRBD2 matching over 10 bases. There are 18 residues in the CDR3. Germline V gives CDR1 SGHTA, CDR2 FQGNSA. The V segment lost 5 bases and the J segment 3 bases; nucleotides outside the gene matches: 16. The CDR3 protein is CASSPPRNSGGLGYEQYF. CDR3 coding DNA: TGTGCCAGCAGCCCGCCGAGGAATAGCGGGGGGCTCGGCTACGAGCAGTACTTC.